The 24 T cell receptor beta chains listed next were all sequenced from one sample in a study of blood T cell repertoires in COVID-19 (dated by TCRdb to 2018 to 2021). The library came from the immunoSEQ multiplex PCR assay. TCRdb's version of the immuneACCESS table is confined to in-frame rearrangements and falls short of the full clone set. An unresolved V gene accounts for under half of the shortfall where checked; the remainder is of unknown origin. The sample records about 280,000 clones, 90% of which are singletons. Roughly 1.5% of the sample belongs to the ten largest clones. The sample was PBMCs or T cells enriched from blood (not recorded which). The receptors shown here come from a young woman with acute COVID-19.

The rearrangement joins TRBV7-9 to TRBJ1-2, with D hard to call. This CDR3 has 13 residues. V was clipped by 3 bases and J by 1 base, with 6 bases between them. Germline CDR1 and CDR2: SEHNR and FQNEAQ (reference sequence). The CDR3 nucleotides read TGTGCCAGCAGCTTCGGTGGTAACTATGGCTACACCTTC. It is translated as CASSFGGNYGYTF. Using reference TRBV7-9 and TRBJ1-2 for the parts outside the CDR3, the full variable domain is DTGVSQNPRHKITKRGQNVTFRCDPISEHNRLYWYRQTLGQGPEFLTYFQNEAQLEKSRLLSDRFSAERPKGSFSTLEIQRTEQGDSAMYLCASSFGGNYGYTFGSGTRLTVV.

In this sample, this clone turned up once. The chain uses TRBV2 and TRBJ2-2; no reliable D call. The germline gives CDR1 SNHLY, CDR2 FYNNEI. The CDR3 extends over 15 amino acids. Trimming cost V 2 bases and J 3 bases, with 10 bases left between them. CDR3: CASSESVAYTGELFF. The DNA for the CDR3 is TGTGCCAGCAGTGAAAGTGTGGCTTACACCGGGGAGCTGTTTTTT.

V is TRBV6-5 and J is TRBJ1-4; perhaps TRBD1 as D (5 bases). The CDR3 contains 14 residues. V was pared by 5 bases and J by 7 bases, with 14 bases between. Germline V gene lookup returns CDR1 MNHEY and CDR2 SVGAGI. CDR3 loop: CASSPQGKFEKLFF. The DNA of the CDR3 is TGTGCCAGCAGTCCTCAGGGAAAGTTTGAAAAACTGTTTTTT.

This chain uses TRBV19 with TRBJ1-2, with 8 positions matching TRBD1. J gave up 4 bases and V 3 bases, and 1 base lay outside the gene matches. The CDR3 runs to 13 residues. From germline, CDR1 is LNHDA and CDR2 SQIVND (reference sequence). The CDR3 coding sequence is TGTGCCAGTAGTATCGGACAGGGCTATGGCTACACCTTC. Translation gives CASSIGQGYGYTF. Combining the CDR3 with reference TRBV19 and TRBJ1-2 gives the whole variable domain DGGITQSPKYLFRKEGQNVTLSCEQNLNHDAMYWYRQDPGQGLRLIYYSQIVNDFQKGDIAEGYSVSREKKESFPLTVTSAQKNPTAFYLCASSIGQGYGYTFGSGTRLTVV.

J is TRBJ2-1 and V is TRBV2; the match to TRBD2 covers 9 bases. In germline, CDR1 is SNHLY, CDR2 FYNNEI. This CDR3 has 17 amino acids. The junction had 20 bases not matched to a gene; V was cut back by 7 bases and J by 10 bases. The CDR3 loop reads CASTDRGVAGGPGEQFF. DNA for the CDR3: TGTGCCAGCACTGATCGAGGGGTGGCGGGAGGGCCTGGGGAGCAGTTCTTC.

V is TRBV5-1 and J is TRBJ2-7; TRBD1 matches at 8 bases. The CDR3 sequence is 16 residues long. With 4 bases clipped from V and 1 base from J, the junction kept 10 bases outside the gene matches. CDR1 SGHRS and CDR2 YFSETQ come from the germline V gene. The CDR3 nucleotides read TGCGCCAGCAGCGTCGGACAGGGAGCGGCTTCCTACGAGCAGTACTTC. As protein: CASSVGQGAASYEQYF.

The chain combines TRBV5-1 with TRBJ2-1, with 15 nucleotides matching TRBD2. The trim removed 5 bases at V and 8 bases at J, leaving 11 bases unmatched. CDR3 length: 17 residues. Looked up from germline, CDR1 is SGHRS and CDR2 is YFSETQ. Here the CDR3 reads CASSSPPGLAGGDEQFF. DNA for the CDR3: TGCGCCAGCAGTTCGCCCCCGGGACTAGCGGGAGGTGATGAGCAGTTCTTC.

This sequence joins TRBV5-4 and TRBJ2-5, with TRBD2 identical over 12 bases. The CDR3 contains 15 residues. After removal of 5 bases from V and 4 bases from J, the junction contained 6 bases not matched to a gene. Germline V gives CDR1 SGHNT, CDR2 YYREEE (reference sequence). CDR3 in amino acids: CASSKTSGRRETQYF. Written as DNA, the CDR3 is TGTGCCAGCAGTAAGACTAGCGGGAGACGAGAGACCCAGTACTTC.

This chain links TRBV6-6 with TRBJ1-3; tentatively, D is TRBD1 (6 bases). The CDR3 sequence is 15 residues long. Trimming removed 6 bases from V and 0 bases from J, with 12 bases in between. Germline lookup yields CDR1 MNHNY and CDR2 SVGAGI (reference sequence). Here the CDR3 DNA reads TGTGCCAGCAGCCACGGACAGCCCTCTGGAAACACCATATATTTT. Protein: CASSHGQPSGNTIYF.

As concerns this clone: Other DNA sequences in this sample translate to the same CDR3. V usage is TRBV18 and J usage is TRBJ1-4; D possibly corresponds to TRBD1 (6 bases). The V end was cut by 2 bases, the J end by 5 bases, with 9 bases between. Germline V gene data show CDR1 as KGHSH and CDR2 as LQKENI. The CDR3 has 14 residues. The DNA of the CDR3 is TGTGCCAGCTCACCAGGGCAGGGGAATGAAAAACTGTTTTTT. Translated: CASSPGQGNEKLFF. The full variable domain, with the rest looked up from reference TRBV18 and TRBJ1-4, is NAGVMQNPRHLVRRRGQEARLRCSPMKGHSHVYWYRQLPEEGLKFMVYLQKENIIDESGMPKERFSAEFPKEGPSILRIQQVVRGDSAAYFCASSPGQGNEKLFFGSGTQLSVL.

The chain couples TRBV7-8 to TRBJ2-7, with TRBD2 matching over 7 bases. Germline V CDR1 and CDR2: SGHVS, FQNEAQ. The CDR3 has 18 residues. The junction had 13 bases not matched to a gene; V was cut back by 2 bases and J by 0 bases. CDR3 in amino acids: CASSLPPLGTTSSYEQYF. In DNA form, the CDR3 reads TGTGCCAGCAGCTTACCCCCCCTGGGGACTACGAGCTCCTACGAGCAGTACTTC.

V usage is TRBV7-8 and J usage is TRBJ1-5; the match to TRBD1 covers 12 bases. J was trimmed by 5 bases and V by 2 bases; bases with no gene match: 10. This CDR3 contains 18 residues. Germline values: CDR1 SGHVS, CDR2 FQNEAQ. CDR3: CASSLHYPGQGADQPQHF. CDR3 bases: TGTGCCAGCAGCTTACATTACCCGGGACAGGGGGCTGATCAGCCCCAGCATTTT.

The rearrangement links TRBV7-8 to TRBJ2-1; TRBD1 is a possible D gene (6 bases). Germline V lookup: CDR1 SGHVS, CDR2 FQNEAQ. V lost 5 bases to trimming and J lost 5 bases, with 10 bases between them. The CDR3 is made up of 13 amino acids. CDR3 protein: CASSLQGNNEQFF. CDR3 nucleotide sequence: TGTGCCAGCAGCCTACAGGGAAACAATGAGCAGTTCTTC.

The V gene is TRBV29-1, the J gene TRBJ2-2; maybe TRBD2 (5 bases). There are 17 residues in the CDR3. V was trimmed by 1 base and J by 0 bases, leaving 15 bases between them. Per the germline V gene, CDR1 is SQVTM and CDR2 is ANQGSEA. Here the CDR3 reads CSVEGRGADANTGELFF. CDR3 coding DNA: TGCAGCGTTGAAGGTCGGGGAGCAGACGCGAACACCGGGGAGCTGTTTTTT.

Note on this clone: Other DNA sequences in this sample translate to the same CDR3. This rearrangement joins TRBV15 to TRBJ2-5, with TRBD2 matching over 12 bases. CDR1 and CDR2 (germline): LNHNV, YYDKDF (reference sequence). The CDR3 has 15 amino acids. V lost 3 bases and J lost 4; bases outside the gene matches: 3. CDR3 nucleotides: TGTGCCACCAGCAGGCTAGCGGGGGGGGTAGAGACCCAGTACTTC. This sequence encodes CATSRLAGGVETQYF.

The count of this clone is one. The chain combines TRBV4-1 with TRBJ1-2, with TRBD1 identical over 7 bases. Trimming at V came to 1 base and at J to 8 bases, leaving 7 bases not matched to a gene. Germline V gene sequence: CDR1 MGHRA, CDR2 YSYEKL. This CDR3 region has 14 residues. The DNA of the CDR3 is TGCGCCAGCAGCCAAGGGCGGGACAGCCAAGGCTACACCTTC. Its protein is CASSQGRDSQGYTF.

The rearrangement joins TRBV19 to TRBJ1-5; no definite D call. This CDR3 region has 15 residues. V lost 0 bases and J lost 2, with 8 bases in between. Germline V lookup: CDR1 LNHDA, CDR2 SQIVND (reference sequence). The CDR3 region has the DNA TGTGCCAGTAGTATAGACCGGGGAGGCAATCAGCCCCAGCATTTT. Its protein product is CASSIDRGGNQPQHF.

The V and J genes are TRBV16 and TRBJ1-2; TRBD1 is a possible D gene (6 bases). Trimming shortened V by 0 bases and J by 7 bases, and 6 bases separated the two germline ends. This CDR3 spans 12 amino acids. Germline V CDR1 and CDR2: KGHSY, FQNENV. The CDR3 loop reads CASSQSGAGYTF. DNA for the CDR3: TGTGCCAGCAGCCAATCGGGGGCTGGCTACACCTTC.

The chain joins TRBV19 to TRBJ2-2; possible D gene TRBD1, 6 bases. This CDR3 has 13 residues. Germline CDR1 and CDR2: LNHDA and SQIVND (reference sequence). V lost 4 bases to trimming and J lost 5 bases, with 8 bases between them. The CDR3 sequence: CASSTTGTGELFF. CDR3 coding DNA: TGTGCCAGTAGTACGACAGGTACCGGGGAGCTGTTTTTT. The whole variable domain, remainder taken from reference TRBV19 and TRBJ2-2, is DGGITQSPKYLFRKEGQNVTLSCEQNLNHDAMYWYRQDPGQGLRLIYYSQIVNDFQKGDIAEGYSVSREKKESFPLTVTSAQKNPTAFYLCASSTTGTGELFFGEGSRLTVL.

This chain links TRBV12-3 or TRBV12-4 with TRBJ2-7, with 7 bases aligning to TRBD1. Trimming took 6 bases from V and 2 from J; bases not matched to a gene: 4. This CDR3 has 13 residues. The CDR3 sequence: CASRRDSPYEQYF. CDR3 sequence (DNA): TGTGCCAGCAGACGGGACAGTCCCTACGAGCAGTACTTC.

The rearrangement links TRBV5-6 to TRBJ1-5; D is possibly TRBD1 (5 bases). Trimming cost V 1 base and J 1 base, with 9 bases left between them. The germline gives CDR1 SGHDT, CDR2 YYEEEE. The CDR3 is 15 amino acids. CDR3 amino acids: CASSLQGGSNQPQHF. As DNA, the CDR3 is TGTGCCAGCAGCTTGCAGGGAGGAAGCAATCAGCCCCAGCATTTT.

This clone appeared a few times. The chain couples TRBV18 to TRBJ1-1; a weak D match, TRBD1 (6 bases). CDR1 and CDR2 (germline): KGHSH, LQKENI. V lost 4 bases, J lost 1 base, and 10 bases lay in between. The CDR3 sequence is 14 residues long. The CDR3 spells CASSRQTGNTEAFF. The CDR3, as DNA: TGTGCCAGCTCACGCCAGACAGGGAACACTGAAGCTTTCTTT.

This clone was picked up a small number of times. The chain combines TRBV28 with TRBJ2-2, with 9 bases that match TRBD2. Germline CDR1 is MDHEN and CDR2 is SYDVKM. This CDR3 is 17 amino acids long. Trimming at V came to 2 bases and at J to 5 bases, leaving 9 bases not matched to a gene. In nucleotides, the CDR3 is TGTGCCAGCAGTTTAGACCCCAGCGGGAGGTGGACCGGGGAGCTGTTTTTT. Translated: CASSLDPSGRWTGELFF.

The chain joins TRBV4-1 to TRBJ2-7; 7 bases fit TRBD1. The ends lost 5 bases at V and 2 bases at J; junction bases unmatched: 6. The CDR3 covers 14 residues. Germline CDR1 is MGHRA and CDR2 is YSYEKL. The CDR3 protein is CASSSDRVTYEQYF. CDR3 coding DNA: TGCGCCAGCAGCTCAGACAGGGTAACCTACGAGCAGTACTTC.